This T cell receptor beta chain stems from a study of neurological immune-mediated disorders. Findings and caveats of the study: None of the CDR3 amino acid sequences of expanded clones recurred across subjects, suggesting private repertoires in all groups. While HTLV-1-associated myelopathy showed the greatest TCR clonal expansion, multiple sclerosis showed the least, falling below healthy controls.

Time point meaning: longitudinal time-point 3. Synthesis of cDNA was accomplished via 5'RACE employing 10-nucleotide random UMIs. One entry per CDR3 protein, called by TCRdb with MiXCR from the 5' RACE reads. The sample has more than 95,000 distinct CDR3 sequences; 11% are singletons. This clonotype showed up many times. Its specificity is unknown. The source is a female donor with HTLV-1-associated myelopathy (HAM/TSP). The sequenced sample was PBMCs.

CDR3 sequence reads: CASQGTDTQYF. The CDR3 DNA reads TGCGCCAGTCAGGGAACAGATACGCAGTATTTT. The J gene is TRBJ2-3, the V gene TRBV5-1; possibly TRBD1 for D (5 bases). Germline V gene data show CDR1 as SGHRS and CDR2 as YFSETQ. V gave up 8 bases and J gave up 3 bases, with 7 bases separating them. This CDR3 contains 11 residues.